These T cell receptor beta chains were read from a single sample in a study of blood T cell repertoires in COVID-19. The table came from immunoSEQ multiplex PCR; TCRdb's copy has only in-frame clones and leaves some out. The repertoire includes roughly 150,000 clones, approximately 92% of them detected once, and roughly 12% sits in the top ten. The sequencing sample was made of peripheral blood. The source of these receptors is a man between 18 and 29 years old with COVID-19, enrolled during active disease. Each CDR3 is given with its conserved first and last residue. Fields, in order: V gene, J gene, CDR3 protein.

>TRBV28|TRBJ2-3
CASSRTSRADTQYF
>TRBV24-1|TRBJ2-3
CATSDLVEREGAKTDTQYF
>TRBV28|TRBJ1-1
CASSSPSTGGNTEAFF
>TRBV7-2|TRBJ2-5
CASSSQSRYQETQYF
>TRBV7-2|TRBJ2-5
CASSLAQGGGRETQYF
>TRBV7-2|TRBJ2-3
CASTLAGGTDTQYF
>TRBV12-3/TRBV12-4|TRBJ2-5
CASTLGIETQYF
>TRBV19|TRBJ2-1
CASSTTLGAIYNEQFF
>TRBV30|TRBJ1-1
CAWSVRGGNTEAFF
>TRBV11-2|TRBJ2-7
CASSLVSSGRMVEGEQYF
>TRBV11-2|TRBJ1-1
CASSFDRGSFGAEAFF
>TRBV13|TRBJ2-5
CASSPRASGSRETQYF
>TRBV7-2|TRBJ2-7
CASSSNQGLPGEQYF
>TRBV6-5|TRBJ1-2
CASSRSTSADYGYTF
>TRBV6-5|TRBJ1-5
CASSYGQSNQPQHF
>TRBV10-1|TRBJ1-1
CASSESGRGTIEAFF
>TRBV5-1|TRBJ2-7
CASAESSYEQYF
>TRBV9|TRBJ2-2
CASSGSGTANTGELFF
>TRBV19|TRBJ2-6
CASSMRVLESGANVLTF
>TRBV15|TRBJ1-3
CATSRDRRSGNTIYF
>TRBV19|TRBJ1-1
CASSIDMNTEAFF
>TRBV6-5|TRBJ2-7
CASSSGQNPYEQYF
>TRBV5-4|TRBJ2-4
CASSLQTSGAGNIQYF
>TRBV5-1|TRBJ2-2
CASCLGLAIGELFF
>TRBV30|TRBJ1-2
CAWSVKRNYGYTF
>TRBV7-2|TRBJ2-5
CASSLEVGRGEYF
>TRBV27|TRBJ2-6
CASSSALEGGYGANVLTF
>TRBV28|TRBJ1-4
CASSFPSVNEKLFF
>TRBV19|TRBJ2-7
CASSPRPPRGGPHEQYF
>TRBV30|TRBJ1-2
CAWSGGDRAYGYTF
>TRBV11-3|TRBJ2-7
CASSLVGGGEQYF
>TRBV29-1|TRBJ2-7
CSAIPKDRVYEQYF
>TRBV25-1|TRBJ1-2
CASSEYRDRAYTF
>TRBV28|TRBJ2-7
CASTRRLSSYEQYF
>TRBV9|TRBJ2-1
CASSPREREDEQFF
>TRBV19|TRBJ2-7
CASSVLAGEIHEQYF
>TRBV21-1|TRBJ1-5
CASSKEQGLGSNQPQHF
>TRBV24-1|TRBJ2-1
CATSDPTLAGGPRNEQFF
>TRBV4-1|TRBJ2-5
CASSSTGLAGGPVAGRETQYF
>TRBV7-9|TRBJ1-5
CASSPNRDIYQPQHF
>TRBV27|TRBJ1-2
CASSLSFRTFYGYTF
>TRBV10-2|TRBJ1-5
CASSESTGEQPQHF
>TRBV4-3|TRBJ2-7
CASSQDRGSYEQYF
>TRBV28|TRBJ1-1
CASTPGHSATEAFF
>TRBV24-1|TRBJ2-1
CATSDTGTRASNEQFF
>TRBV5-5|TRBJ1-5
CASSLGHSNQPQHF
>TRBV30|TRBJ2-3
CAWDSSSSTDTQYF
>TRBV29-1|TRBJ2-7
CSVTLRDRSYEQYF
>TRBV10-1|TRBJ2-1
CASSEGAGGHPSNEQFF
>TRBV2|TRBJ2-5
CASRIDRGLQETQYF
>TRBV10-2|TRBJ2-7
CASSDMGQLFYEQYF
>TRBV11-2|TRBJ2-1
CASSLVGGSVGNEQFF
>TRBV7-8|TRBJ2-5
CASSLTPPEQDQETQYF